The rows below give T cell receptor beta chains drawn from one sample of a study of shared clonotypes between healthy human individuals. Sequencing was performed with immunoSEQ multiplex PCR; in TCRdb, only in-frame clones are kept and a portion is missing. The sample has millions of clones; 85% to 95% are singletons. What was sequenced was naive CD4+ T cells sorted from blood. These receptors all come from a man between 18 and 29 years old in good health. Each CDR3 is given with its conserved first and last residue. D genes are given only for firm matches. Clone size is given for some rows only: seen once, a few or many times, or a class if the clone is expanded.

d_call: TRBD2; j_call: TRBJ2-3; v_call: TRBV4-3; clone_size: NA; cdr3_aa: CASSEGLASVTQYF; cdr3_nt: TGCGCCAGCAGCGAGGGACTAGCTTCGGTTACGCAGTATTTT
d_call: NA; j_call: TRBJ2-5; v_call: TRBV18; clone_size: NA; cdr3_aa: CASSPGATQETQYF; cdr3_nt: TGTGCCAGCTCACCTGGGGCAACTCAAGAGACCCAGTACTTC
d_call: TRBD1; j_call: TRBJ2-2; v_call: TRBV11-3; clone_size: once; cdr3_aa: CASSLDRVAGELFF; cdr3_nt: TGTGCCAGCAGCTTGGACAGGGTAGCCGGGGAGCTGTTTTTT
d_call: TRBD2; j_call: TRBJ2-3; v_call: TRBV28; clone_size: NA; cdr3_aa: CASSLRRGAKDTQYF; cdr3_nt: TGTGCCAGCAGTTTAAGGCGGGGGGCCAAAGATACGCAGTATTTT
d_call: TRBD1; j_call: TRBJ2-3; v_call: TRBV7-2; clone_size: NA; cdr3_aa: CASSLVGTGEDTQYF; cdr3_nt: TGTGCCAGCAGCTTAGTTGGGACAGGGGAAGATACGCAGTATTTT
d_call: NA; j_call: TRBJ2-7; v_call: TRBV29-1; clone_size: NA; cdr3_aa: CSVSSSYEQYF; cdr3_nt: TGCAGCGTTTCTTCCTCCTACGAGCAGTACTTC
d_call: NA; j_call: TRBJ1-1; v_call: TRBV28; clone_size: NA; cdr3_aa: CASSLPRLGAFF; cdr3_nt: TGTGCCAGCAGTTTACCGCGGCTGGGAGCTTTCTTT
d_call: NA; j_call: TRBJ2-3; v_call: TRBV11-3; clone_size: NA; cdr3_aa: CASGMGLGTQYF; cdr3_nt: TGTGCCAGTGGTATGGGGCTCGGGACGCAGTATTTT
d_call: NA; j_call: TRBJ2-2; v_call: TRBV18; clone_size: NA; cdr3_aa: CASSLNTGELFF; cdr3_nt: TGTGCCAGCTCCTTGAACACCGGGGAGCTGTTTTTT
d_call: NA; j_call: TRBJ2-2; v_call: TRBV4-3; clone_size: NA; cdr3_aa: CASSQWMRSGELFF; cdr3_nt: TGCGCCAGCAGCCAGTGGATGAGATCCGGGGAGCTGTTTTTT
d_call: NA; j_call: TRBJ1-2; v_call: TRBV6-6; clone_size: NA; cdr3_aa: CASSTQGGTYGYTF; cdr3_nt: TGTGCCAGCAGTACCCAAGGAGGGACCTATGGCTACACCTTC
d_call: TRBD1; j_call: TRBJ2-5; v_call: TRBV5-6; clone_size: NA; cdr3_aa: CASSFPGQGRTQYF; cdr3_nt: TGTGCCAGCAGCTTCCCAGGACAGGGTAGGACCCAGTACTTC
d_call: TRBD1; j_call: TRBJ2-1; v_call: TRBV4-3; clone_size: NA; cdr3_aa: CASSQDRDRGYNEQFF; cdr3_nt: TGCGCCAGCAGCCAAGACCGGGACAGGGGATACAATGAGCAGTTCTTC
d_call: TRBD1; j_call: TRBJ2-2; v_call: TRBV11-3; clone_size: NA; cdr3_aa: CASSSRQGNTGELFF; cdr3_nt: TGTGCCAGCAGCTCTAGACAGGGCAACACCGGGGAGCTGTTTTTT
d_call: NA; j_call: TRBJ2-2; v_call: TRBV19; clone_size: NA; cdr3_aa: CASSNTGSGELFF; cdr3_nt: TGTGCCAGTAGTAATACAGGTTCCGGGGAGCTGTTTTTT
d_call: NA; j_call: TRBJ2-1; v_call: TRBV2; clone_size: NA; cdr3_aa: CASIGSTYNEQFF; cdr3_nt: TGTGCCAGCATCGGCAGTACCTACAATGAGCAGTTCTTC
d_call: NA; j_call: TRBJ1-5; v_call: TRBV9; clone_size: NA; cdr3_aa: CASSVEASNQPQHF; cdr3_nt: TGTGCCAGCAGCGTAGAGGCAAGCAATCAGCCCCAGCATTTT
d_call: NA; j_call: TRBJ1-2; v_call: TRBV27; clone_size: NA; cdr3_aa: CASSSQGLGGYTF; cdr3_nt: TGTGCCAGCAGTTCTCAGGGGCTCGGTGGCTACACCTTC
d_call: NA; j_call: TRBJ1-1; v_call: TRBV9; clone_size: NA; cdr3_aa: CASSVGQSNTEAFF; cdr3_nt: TGTGCCAGCAGCGTAGGACAGAGCAACACTGAAGCTTTCTTT
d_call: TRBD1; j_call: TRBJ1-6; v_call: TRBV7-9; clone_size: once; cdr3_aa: CASSSLKSTGYDF; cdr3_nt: TGTGCCAGCAGTTCTTTGAAATCGACAGGGTACGACTTT
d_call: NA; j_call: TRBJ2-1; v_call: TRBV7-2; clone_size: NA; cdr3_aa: CASSVRDPRYNEQFF; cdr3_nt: TGTGCCAGCAGCGTCCGGGACCCGCGGTACAATGAGCAGTTCTTC
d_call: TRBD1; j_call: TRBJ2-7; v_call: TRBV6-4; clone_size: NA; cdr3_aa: CASGADRDSYEQYF; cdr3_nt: TGTGCCAGCGGAGCCGACAGGGACTCCTACGAGCAGTACTTC
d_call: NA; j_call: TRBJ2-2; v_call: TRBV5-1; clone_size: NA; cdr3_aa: CASSRLGDNTGELFF; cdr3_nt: TGCGCCAGCTCCAGACTAGGCGATAACACCGGGGAGCTGTTTTTT
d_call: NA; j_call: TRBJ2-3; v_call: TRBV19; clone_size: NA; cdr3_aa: CASSIGAGSNSDTQYF; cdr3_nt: TGTGCCAGTAGTATAGGAGCAGGGTCGAACTCAGATACGCAGTATTTT
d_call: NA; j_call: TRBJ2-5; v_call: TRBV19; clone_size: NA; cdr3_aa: CASSINIGGAETQYF; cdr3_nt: TGTGCCAGTAGTATTAATATCGGGGGAGCAGAGACCCAGTACTTC
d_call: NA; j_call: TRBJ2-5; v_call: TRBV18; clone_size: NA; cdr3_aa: CASSAQGSETQYF; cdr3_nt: TGTGCCAGCTCAGCCCAGGGATCAGAGACCCAGTACTTC
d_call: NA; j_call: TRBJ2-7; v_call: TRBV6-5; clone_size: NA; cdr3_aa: CASSYGGPVSYEQYF; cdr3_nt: TGTGCCAGCAGTTACGGGGGGCCTGTTTCCTACGAGCAGTACTTC
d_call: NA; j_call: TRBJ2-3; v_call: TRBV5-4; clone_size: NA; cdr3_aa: CASSFRVGGMDTQYF; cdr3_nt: TGTGCCAGCAGCTTTAGGGTTGGGGGAATGGATACGCAGTATTTT
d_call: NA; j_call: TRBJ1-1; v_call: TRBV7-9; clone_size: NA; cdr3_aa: CASSRWFGKKNTEAFF; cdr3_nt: TGTGCCAGCAGCCGATGGTTCGGCAAGAAGAACACTGAAGCTTTCTTT
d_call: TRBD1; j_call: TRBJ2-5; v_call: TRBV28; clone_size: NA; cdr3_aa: CASSSGQVETQYF; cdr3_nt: TGTGCCAGCAGTTCGGGACAGGTGGAGACCCAGTACTTC
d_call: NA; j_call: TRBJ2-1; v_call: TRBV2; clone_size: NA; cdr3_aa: CAGAAGRYNEQFF; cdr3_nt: TGTGCCGGGGCCGCGGGCCGCTACAATGAGCAGTTCTTC
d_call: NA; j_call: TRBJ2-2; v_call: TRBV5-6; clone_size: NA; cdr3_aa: CASSLDLGRLNTGELFF; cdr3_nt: TGTGCCAGCAGCTTGGATCTCGGCAGGCTAAACACCGGGGAGCTGTTTTTT
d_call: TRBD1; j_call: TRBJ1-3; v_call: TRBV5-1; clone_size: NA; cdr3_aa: CASSLGTGHSGNTIYF; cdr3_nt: TGCGCCAGCAGCTTGGGGACAGGCCACTCTGGAAACACCATATATTTT
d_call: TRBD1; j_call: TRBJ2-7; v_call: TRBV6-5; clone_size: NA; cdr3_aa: CASRPRDRVWEQYF; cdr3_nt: TGTGCCAGCAGACCCCGGGACAGGGTTTGGGAGCAGTACTTC
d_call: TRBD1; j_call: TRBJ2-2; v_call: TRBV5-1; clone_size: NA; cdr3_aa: CASSRTGGVGSGELFF; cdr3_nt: TGCGCCAGCAGCCGGACAGGGGGCGTTGGGTCCGGGGAGCTGTTTTTT
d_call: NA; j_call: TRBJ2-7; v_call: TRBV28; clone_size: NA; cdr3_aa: CASSSNEQYF; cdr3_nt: TGTGCCAGCAGTTCGAACGAGCAGTACTTC
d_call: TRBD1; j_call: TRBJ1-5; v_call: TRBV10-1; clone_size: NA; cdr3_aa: CATTTGTGVRNQPQHF; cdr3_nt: TGCGCCACCACCACCGGGACAGGGGTGCGCAATCAGCCCCAGCATTTT
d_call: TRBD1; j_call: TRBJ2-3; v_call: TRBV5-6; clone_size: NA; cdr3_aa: CASSSRTGTTDTQYF; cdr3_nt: TGTGCCAGCAGCAGTAGGACAGGGACCACAGATACGCAGTATTTT
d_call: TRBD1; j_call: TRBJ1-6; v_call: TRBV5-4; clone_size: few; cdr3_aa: CASRTDRQAGLRSPLHF; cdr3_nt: TGTGCCAGCAGGACGGACAGGCAGGCCGGTCTGCGATCACCCCTCCACTTT
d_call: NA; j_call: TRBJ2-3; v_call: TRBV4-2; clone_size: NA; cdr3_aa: CASSLGPSDTQYF; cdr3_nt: TGTGCCAGCAGCCTCGGGCCTTCGGATACGCAGTATTTT
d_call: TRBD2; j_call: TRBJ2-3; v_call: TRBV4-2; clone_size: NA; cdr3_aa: CASRPAGGPDTQYF; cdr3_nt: TGTGCCAGCCGCCCTGCGGGGGGGCCAGATACGCAGTATTTT
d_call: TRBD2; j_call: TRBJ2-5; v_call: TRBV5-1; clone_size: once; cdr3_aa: CASSLGFGRISGESPNQETQYF; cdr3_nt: TGCGCCAGCAGCCTGGGATTTGGTCGGATTAGCGGGGAGAGCCCAAACCAAGAGACCCAGTACTTC